This T cell receptor beta chain was found in a study of a mutant IDH1 vaccine in newly diagnosed glioma. With respect to this clone: Its antigen remains unknown.

The V gene's germline CDR1 is SEHNR and CDR2 FQNEAQ (reference sequence). The CDR3 spans 17 residues. V trimming: 2 bases; J trimming: 8 bases; junction bases outside the gene matches: 15. The study, taken as a whole, reports: Shifts in the top peripheral T cell clonotypes seemed unrelated to pseudoprogression.

Clones were sequenced by immunoSEQ multiplex PCR, and TCRdb holds only the in-frame ones, with some missing. The sample gives about 64,000 clones, about 73% of which show up once; 4.5% to 5% is in the top ten. Time point: week 35, safety follow-up. In every dose of vaccine, 300 ug of mutant IDH1 20-mer peptide was given alongside topical imiquimod. Donor tumors were new WHO grade 3 or 4 IDH1-mutant, ATRX-lost astrocytomas. The clonotype was recovered from a man aged 45 to 65 with glioma. The rearrangement joins TRBV7-9 to TRBJ1-2; TRBD1 aligns across 9 bases. The sample was PBMCs, taken from a glioma patient whose treatment included an IDH1 peptide vaccine. The CDR3 nucleotides are TGTGCCAGCAGCTTATACCCCACAGGGGGCGACCCTGGCGGCTACACCTTC. Encoded protein: CASSLYPTGGDPGGYTF.